A selection of T cell receptor beta chains follows, all from one sample in a study of T cell responses to AZD1222 COVID-19 vaccine. The protocol was immunoSEQ multiplex PCR, while the TCRdb copy is restricted to in-frame clones and leaves out a portion. Counted here are tens of thousands of clones, over 85% occurring once; the ten biggest clones make up roughly 5.3%. The sample in question was peripheral blood, obtained 28 days after the second AZD1222 dose. Source of these receptors: an adult who received the AZD1222 COVID-19 vaccine. CDR3s leave out the opening cysteine and the closing phenylalanine or tryptophan. The D gene is left open where the match is weak. The listing skips clone size in some rows; elsewhere it reads once, few, many or a size class.

D gene,CDR3 length,clone size,V gene,CDR3 protein
NA,11,few,TRBV30,AWEGLGDSPLH
TRBD1,13,NA,TRBV7-6,ASSSRTGLRDTQY
NA,14,NA,TRBV5-1,ASSLVAAGTGGELF
NA,14,once,TRBV7-7,ASSLEAPTISGELF
NA,13,NA,TRBV5-6,ASSLGPSQGYGYT
NA,13,NA,TRBV27,ASSLGGGGYTEAF
TRBD1,14,NA,TRBV4-1,ASSQAPGQGKSEQF
NA,9,NA,TRBV25-1,ASRGSSGYT
NA,11,NA,TRBV18,ASSPPGDAEAF
NA,12,NA,TRBV5-1,ASSLVGGPTEAF
NA,16,once,TRBV7-3,ASSSNRDTSVGTGELF
TRBD2,15,NA,TRBV7-3,ASSTGLAGSHTGELF
NA,12,NA,TRBV6-6,ASSYSYQAYEQY
NA,12,NA,TRBV6-5,ASSPGVSSYEQY
TRBD2,14,NA,TRBV4-1,ASSQGRTSRYVAQY
NA,12,once,TRBV10-1,ASSESFAPNEQF
TRBD1,10,NA,TRBV5-4,ASSLDRNEQF
NA,11,NA,TRBV6-1,ASSERQSNEQY
NA,12,few,TRBV6-1,ASSEQGYTGELF
NA,14,NA,TRBV5-5,ASSRKNQGGGNTIY
NA,12,NA,TRBV18,ASSPGTANTEAF
NA,14,few,TRBV7-8,ASSPPLRFSSYEQY
NA,15,NA,TRBV21-1,ASSKGPAPGLVGEQY
NA,11,once,TRBV19,ASSDSGQETQY
TRBD1,14,NA,TRBV6-5,ASSYDGAGGLGGYT
TRBD2,14,NA,TRBV7-2,ASSLGLAGDTYEQY
TRBD1,12,NA,TRBV19,ASSKQGANYGYT
NA,15,NA,TRBV5-5,ASSLAGGLGVNTEAF
NA,10,NA,TRBV6-5,ASSYGGMEQF
NA,12,NA,TRBV6-5,ASSYDGPGNTIY
NA,13,NA,TRBV9,ASSVTVIANYGYT
TRBD2,12,NA,TRBV4-1,ASSRTSGGHEQY
NA,15,NA,TRBV27,ASRLGGVRYSNQPQH
NA,16,NA,TRBV6-6,ASSRQVGINRQNQPQH
NA,13,NA,TRBV6-5,ASSSTFTRAGEQF
NA,9,NA,TRBV29-1,SVEAGTEAF
NA,12,NA,TRBV5-4,ASSLAADNSPLH
NA,13,NA,TRBV19,ASSMRGQRNTEAF
NA,13,NA,TRBV28,ASSSEGEINSPLH
NA,13,NA,TRBV4-1,ASSQDLISPYEQY
TRBD1,12,NA,TRBV2,ASSEGDRPYEQY
NA,11,NA,TRBV7-8,ASSSRGEGELF
NA,12,NA,TRBV9,ASSVGTEYSPLH
NA,11,NA,TRBV7-8,ASSPHRADTQY
TRBD1,10,NA,TRBV19,ASSKDRYEQY
NA,15,once,TRBV5-1,ASSLGASISGANVLT
TRBD1,14,NA,TRBV9,ASSGTGDNLSYGYT
NA,14,NA,TRBV11-1,ASSLVSYSSTDTQY
TRBD1,11,NA,TRBV12-3/TRBV12-4,ASGWQGAYGYT
NA,11,NA,TRBV2,ASSERVNEKLF
NA,13,NA,TRBV5-4,ASSLTGPLNTEAF
TRBD2,14,once,TRBV27,ASSPTSGGSTDTQY